This TCR beta chain was found in a study of human T cells and chemical hapten exposure. Study-wide context: Enrolled patients were predominantly female and had alopecia areata, totalis or universalis. Study conclusions and caveats: Significantly more large CDR3 similarity clusters were formed by expanded TCRs than by controls.

For the library, individual cDNA molecules each received unique molecular identifiers. MiXCR was run by TCRdb on the RACE reads, yielding one entry per CDR3 protein. The sample yields about 40,000 distinct CDR3 sequences, 3% to 4% seen once. J was trimmed by 5 bases and V by 7 bases; bases with no gene match: 9. The CDR3 runs 13 residues. CDR1 is DFQATT and CDR2 is SNEGSKA in the germline V gene (reference sequence). Noted time point: patch test 2, 6 weeks after DPC sensitization. Treatment of the sample: therapeutic diphenylcyclopropenone sensitization with weekly scalp DPC. Concerning this clonotype: No antigen is known for it.

Sequenced here: whole blood, sampled in connection with sensitization to the hapten diphenylcyclopropenone (DPC). This chain connects TRBV20-1 to TRBJ2-7; TRBD1 matches 9 bases. The receptor comes from a man aged 35-49 years with alopecia areata. Some clones in this sample may be carry-over from other donors' samples. In DNA form, the CDR3 reads TGCAGTGGAGACGGGACAGGGACCAACGAGCAGTACTTC. Translated: CSGDGTGTNEQYF.